Listed below are T cell receptor beta chains from one sample, sequenced in a study of T cells after yellow fever vaccination. TCRdb processed the 5' RACE reads anew with MiXCR; each CDR3 protein has one entry. The sample has under 700,000 distinct CDR3 sequences; about a sixth are singletons. The material sequenced was PBMCs, taken 4 to 6 days after the first yellow fever vaccination. The receptors stem from a man younger than 35 who received the YFV17D yellow fever vaccine. CDR3s include the opening cysteine and the closing phenylalanine or tryptophan. D genes are given only for firm matches. Clone size is stated in some rows and not others, as once, few, many or a class when expanded.

J: TRBJ2-3
length: 18
D: TRBD2
size: few
V: TRBV7-3
CDR3: CASSLGLRAGGLTDTQYF
DNA: TGTGCCAGCAGCTTGGGACTAAGAGCGGGGGGACTCACAGATACGCAGTATTTT

J: TRBJ2-7
length: 16
D: NA
size: few
V: TRBV14
CDR3: CASSHSIGGIGYEQYF
DNA: TGTGCCAGCAGCCATTCAATCGGGGGAATTGGCTACGAGCAGTACTTC

J: TRBJ2-1
length: 15
D: TRBD1
size: many
V: TRBV6-1
CDR3: CASSPDRESHNEQFF
DNA: TGTGCCAGCAGCCCGGACAGGGAGTCCCACAATGAGCAGTTCTTC

J: TRBJ2-3
length: 14
D: TRBD1
size: once
V: TRBV27
CDR3: CASKNDRAGDTQYF
DNA: TGTGCCAGCAAGAATGACAGGGCAGGTGATACGCAGTATTTT

J: TRBJ2-3
length: 13
D: NA
size: many
V: TRBV6-4
CDR3: CASSDSGSVIQYF
DNA: TGTGCCAGCAGTGACTCGGGTAGCGTGATACAGTATTTT

J: TRBJ2-7
length: 14
D: NA
size: NA
V: TRBV6-2/TRBV6-3
CDR3: CASSYGRPDYEQYF
DNA: TGTGCCAGCAGTTACGGACGGCCGGACTACGAGCAGTACTTC

J: TRBJ2-5
length: 14
D: TRBD2
size: NA
V: TRBV7-2
CDR3: CASSLGLAWMTQYF
DNA: TGTGCCAGCAGCCTCGGACTAGCTTGGATGACCCAGTACTTC

J: TRBJ2-1
length: 13
D: NA
size: NA
V: TRBV7-9
CDR3: CASSLEGTNEQFF
DNA: TGTGCCAGCAGCTTAGAAGGGACAAATGAGCAGTTCTTC

J: TRBJ2-7
length: 15
D: NA
size: few
V: TRBV27
CDR3: CASSRLGIPTYEQYF
DNA: TGTGCCAGCAGTAGGCTAGGGATTCCGACCTACGAGCAGTACTTC

J: TRBJ1-1
length: 15
D: TRBD1
size: NA
V: TRBV12-3/TRBV12-4
CDR3: CATTQTGGTGTEAFF
DNA: TGTGCCACCACCCAAACAGGGGGTACAGGCACTGAAGCTTTCTTT

J: TRBJ2-2
length: 17
D: TRBD2
size: few
V: TRBV27
CDR3: CASKETSGGFFTGELFF
DNA: TGTGCCAGCAAAGAAACTAGCGGGGGATTTTTCACCGGGGAGCTGTTTTTT

J: TRBJ1-1
length: 14
D: NA
size: few
V: TRBV3-1
CDR3: CASSQERDHLEAFF
DNA: TGTGCCAGCAGCCAAGAGCGAGATCACCTGGAAGCTTTCTTT

J: TRBJ2-2
length: 14
D: TRBD1
size: few
V: TRBV5-4
CDR3: CASSLVQGTGELFF
DNA: TGTGCCAGCAGCTTGGTACAGGGGACCGGGGAGCTGTTTTTT

J: TRBJ1-1
length: 13
D: NA
size: few
V: TRBV12-3/TRBV12-4
CDR3: CASRQTGIPEAFF
DNA: TGTGCCAGCAGACAAACAGGGATCCCTGAAGCTTTCTTT

J: TRBJ2-3
length: 13
D: NA
size: NA
V: TRBV7-2
CDR3: CASSLGSGDTQYF
DNA: TGTGCCAGCAGCTTAGGGTCGGGGGATACGCAGTATTTT

J: TRBJ1-1
length: 16
D: NA
size: few
V: TRBV5-5
CDR3: CASSLRFGQQNTEAFF
DNA: TGTGCCAGCAGCCTCCGTTTCGGACAGCAGAACACTGAAGCTTTCTTT

J: TRBJ1-5
length: 13
D: TRBD1
size: NA
V: TRBV10-3
CDR3: CAIQTGENQPQHF
DNA: TGTGCCATCCAGACAGGGGAGAATCAGCCCCAGCATTTT

J: TRBJ1-4
length: 15
D: NA
size: few
V: TRBV7-9
CDR3: CASSLFLATNEKLFF
DNA: TGTGCCAGCAGCTTGTTTCTGGCAACTAATGAAAAACTGTTTTTT

J: TRBJ2-3
length: 15
D: NA
size: few
V: TRBV19
CDR3: CASSTSTATTDTQYF
DNA: TGTGCCAGTAGTACTTCGACAGCCACCACAGATACGCAGTATTTT

J: TRBJ2-1
length: 16
D: TRBD1
size: few
V: TRBV6-2/TRBV6-3
CDR3: CASSSRGQALYNEQFF
DNA: TGTGCCAGCAGTTCCCGAGGACAGGCCCTCTACAATGAGCAGTTCTTC

J: TRBJ2-7
length: 12
D: NA
size: few
V: TRBV19
CDR3: CASSARGDEQYF
DNA: TGTGCCAGTAGTGCGCGAGGAGACGAGCAGTACTTC

J: TRBJ1-1
length: 12
D: NA
size: many
V: TRBV12-3/TRBV12-4
CDR3: CASTNGQTEAFF
DNA: TGTGCCAGCACCAACGGACAAACTGAAGCTTTCTTT

J: TRBJ1-4
length: 15
D: NA
size: NA
V: TRBV20-1
CDR3: CSAKGHRGHNEKLFF
DNA: TGCAGTGCTAAAGGCCACCGGGGCCATAATGAAAAACTGTTTTTT

J: TRBJ1-6
length: 14
D: TRBD1
size: NA
V: TRBV10-3
CDR3: CAISRQGQNSPLHF
DNA: TGTGCCATCAGTAGACAGGGGCAGAATTCACCCCTCCACTTT

J: TRBJ1-2
length: 12
D: NA
size: many
V: TRBV5-1
CDR3: CASAGGKGGYTF
DNA: TGCGCCAGCGCTGGGGGGAAGGGAGGCTACACCTTC

J: TRBJ2-7
length: 15
D: NA
size: NA
V: TRBV6-5
CDR3: CASSYKRRSTYEQYF
DNA: TGTGCCAGCAGTTACAAACGGAGATCAACCTACGAGCAGTACTTC

J: TRBJ2-3
length: 14
D: NA
size: NA
V: TRBV5-5
CDR3: CASGNLDMGDTQYF
DNA: TGTGCCAGCGGGAACCTGGACATGGGAGATACGCAGTATTTT

J: TRBJ1-6
length: 15
D: NA
size: NA
V: TRBV18
CDR3: CASSPLQTENSPLHF
DNA: TGTGCCAGCTCACCCCTGCAGACGGAAAATTCACCCCTCCACTTT